This TCR beta chain came from a study of early T cells in non-severe SARS-CoV-2 infection. Study-level points and caveats: In VDJdb matching, anti-spike CD8 responses were favored while private and CD4 specificities went missing.

Attachment of unique molecular identifiers to individual cDNA molecules was performed. TCRdb recomputed calls from the 5' RACE reads with MiXCR, one row per CDR3 protein. The table shows tens of thousands of distinct CDR3 sequences, with less than 9.5% occurring only once. Germline V CDR1 and CDR2: LGHNA, YNFKEQ. With 5 bases clipped from V and 1 base from J, the junction kept 9 bases outside the gene matches. The CDR3 is 16 amino acids. The sample holds a few counts of this clonotype. Its antigen is as yet unknown. This receptor was obtained from an adult who was a healthcare worker with PCR-confirmed SARS-CoV-2 infection or an uninfected control (not recorded which). V is TRBV4-2 and J is TRBJ2-7, with 9 bases lining up with TRBD1. Sequenced material: whole blood, taken at baseline. The CDR3 spells CASSADTGTGSYEQYF. In DNA, the CDR3 is TGTGCCAGCAGCGCCGACACAGGGACAGGGTCCTACGAGCAGTACTTC.